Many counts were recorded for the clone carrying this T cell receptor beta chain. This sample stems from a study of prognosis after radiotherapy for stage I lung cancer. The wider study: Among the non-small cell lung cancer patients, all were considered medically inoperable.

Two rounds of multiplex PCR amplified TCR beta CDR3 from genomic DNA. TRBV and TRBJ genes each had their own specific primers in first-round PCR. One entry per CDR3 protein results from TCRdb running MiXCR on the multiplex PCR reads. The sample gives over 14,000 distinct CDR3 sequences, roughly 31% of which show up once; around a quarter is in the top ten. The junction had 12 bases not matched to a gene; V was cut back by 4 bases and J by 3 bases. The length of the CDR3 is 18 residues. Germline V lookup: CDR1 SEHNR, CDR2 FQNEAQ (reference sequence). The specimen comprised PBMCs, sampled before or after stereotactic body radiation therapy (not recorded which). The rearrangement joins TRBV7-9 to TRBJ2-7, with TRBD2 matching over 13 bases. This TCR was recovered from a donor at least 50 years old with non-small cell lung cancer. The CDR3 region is CASSSNHLLAGGHYEQYF. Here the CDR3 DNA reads TGTGCCAGCAGCTCCAACCATTTACTAGCGGGAGGGCACTACGAGCAGTACTTC.